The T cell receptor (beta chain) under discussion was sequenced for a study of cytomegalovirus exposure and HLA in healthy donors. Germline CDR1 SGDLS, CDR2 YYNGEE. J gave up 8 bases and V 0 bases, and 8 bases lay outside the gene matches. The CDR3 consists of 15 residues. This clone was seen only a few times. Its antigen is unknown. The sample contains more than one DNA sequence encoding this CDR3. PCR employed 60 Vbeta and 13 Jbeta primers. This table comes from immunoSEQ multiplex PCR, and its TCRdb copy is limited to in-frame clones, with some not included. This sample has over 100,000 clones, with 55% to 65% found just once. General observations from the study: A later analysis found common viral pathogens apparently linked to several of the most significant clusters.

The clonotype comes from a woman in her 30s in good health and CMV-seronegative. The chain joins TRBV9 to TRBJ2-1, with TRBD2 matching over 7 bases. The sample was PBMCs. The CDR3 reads CASSVVASGNHEQFF. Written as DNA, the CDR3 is TGTGCCAGCAGCGTAGTGGCTAGCGGCAATCATGAGCAGTTCTTC.